The 23 T cell receptor beta chains presented below share a single source sample, sequenced in a study of memory CD4+ T cells and cytomegalovirus serostatus. The sort gate was single viable CD3+CD4+CD8-CD45RO+ cells for memory CD4+ T cells. The assay was immunoSEQ multiplex PCR, and TCRdb's table has in-frame clones only and misses some. The sample holds 52,000 or so clones; over 75% are singletons and the top ten take about 0.6%. Source material: memory CD4+ T cells from blood. These TCRs come from an adult in good health and CMV-seronegative.

This clone has a single count. The genes are TRBV2 and TRBJ2-2, with D unresolved. V was cut by 3 bases and J by 4 bases, with 6 bases left in between. In germline, CDR1 is SNHLY, CDR2 FYNNEI. The CDR3 is made up of 13 amino acids. The CDR3 sequence: CASSEGFTGELFF. The CDR3 coding sequence is TGTGCCAGCAGTGAGGGATTCACCGGGGAGCTGTTTTTT.

The CDR3 loop reads CASSIGDYYGYTF. CDR3 bases: TGTGCCAGTAGTATAGGGGACTACTATGGCTACACCTTC. The V call is TRBV19, the J call TRBJ1-2; perhaps TRBD1 as D (5 bases). V was pared by 1 base and J by 3 bases, with 6 bases between. The germline V gene encodes CDR1 LNHDA and CDR2 SQIVND (reference sequence). The CDR3 sequence is 13 residues long.

This clone was seen more than once but under ten times. CDR3 sequence reads: CASSLAGDYGYTF. DNA for the CDR3: TGTGCCAGCTCACTCGCAGGGGACTATGGCTACACCTTC. This chain uses TRBV18 with TRBJ1-2, with D perhaps matching TRBD1 (6 bases). Germline CDR1 reads KGHSH; CDR2 reads LQKENI. V was cut by 4 bases and J by 3 bases, with 9 bases left in between. The CDR3 contains 13 residues.

DNA for the CDR3: TGTGCCAGCAGTTTACCGGGACAGGGCGCAGATACGCAGTATTTT. Translating it yields CASSLPGQGADTQYF. V and J are TRBV27 and TRBJ2-3; TRBD1 matches at 9 bases. The ends lost 2 bases at V and 4 bases at J; junction bases unmatched: 4. In germline, CDR1 is MNHEY, CDR2 SMNVEV (reference sequence). The length of the CDR3 is 15 residues.

This clone was picked up one time. The chain carries TRBV5-6 and TRBJ2-3; D remains ambiguous. Trimming took 0 bases from V and 2 from J, leaving 10 bases between them. Per germline, CDR1 SGHDT and CDR2 YYEEEE. The CDR3 sequence is 15 residues long. CDR3 bases: TGTGCCAGCAGCTTGGGGCTGCGTTTCACAGATACGCAGTATTTT. It encodes CASSLGLRFTDTQYF.

The rearrangement uses TRBV6-1 and TRBJ1-5; 7 bases map to TRBD1. V shed 5 bases, J shed 1 base, and the junction held 5 bases outside the gene matches. CDR1 is MNHNS, CDR2 SASEGT, per germline. The CDR3 contains 15 residues. The CDR3 bases are TGTGCCAGCAGTAGACAGGGCGGGAGCAATCAGCCCCAGCATTTT. Its protein product is CASSRQGGSNQPQHF.

By frequency in the sample, this clone is medium-sized. This chain uses TRBV4-1 with TRBJ1-1; no definite D call. The CDR3 totals 13 residues. Germline CDR1 MGHRA, CDR2 YSYEKL. Trimming removed 5 bases at V and 1 base at J, with 8 bases between. The CDR3 loop is CASSTPRNTEAFF. CDR3 nucleotide sequence: TGCGCCAGCAGCACACCCCGGAACACTGAAGCTTTCTTT.

The chain employs TRBV7-2 and TRBJ1-1; no clear D. The ends were cut back, 1 base at V and 6 bases at J, with 15 bases in the middle. The germline CDR1 and CDR2 sequences are SGHTA and FQGNSA. The CDR3 totals 15 residues. The CDR3 region has the DNA TGTGCCAGCAGCTTAGGATCCCGACAAAGTGCTGAAGCTTTCTTT. Protein: CASSLGSRQSAEAFF. Full variable domain (outside the CDR3, taken from reference TRBV7-2 and TRBJ1-1): GAGVSQSPSNKVTEKGKDVELRCDPISGHTALYWYRQSLGQGLEFLIYFQGNSAPDKSGLPSDRFSAERTGGSVSTLTIQRTQQEDSAVYLCASSLGSRQSAEAFFGQGTRLTVV.

The J gene is TRBJ1-5, the V gene TRBV7-2; a possible D gene is TRBD1 (5 bases). The V gene lost 0 bases and the J gene lost 7 bases, with 13 bases spanning the gap. This CDR3 spans 15 amino acids. Germline-derived CDR1 and CDR2 are SGHTA and FQGNSA. In DNA, the CDR3 is TGTGCCAGCAGCTTAGCAGGGGTAGGACAACAGCCCCAGCATTTT. Translating it yields CASSLAGVGQQPQHF.

The chain joins TRBV7-9 to TRBJ1-2, with TRBD1 matching 11 bases. Per the germline V gene, CDR1 is SEHNR and CDR2 is FQNEAQ (reference sequence). The CDR3 has 14 residues. The V gene end was trimmed by 4 bases and the J gene end by 6 bases; junction bases not matched to a gene: 4. CDR3: CASSYGQGADGYTF. The CDR3 DNA reads as TGTGCCAGCAGCTACGGACAGGGGGCCGATGGCTACACCTTC.

This chain connects TRBV29-1 to TRBJ2-1, with TRBD2 matching over 14 bases. Germline CDR1 and CDR2: SQVTM and ANQGSEA. With 7 bases clipped from V and 9 bases from J, the junction kept 11 bases outside the gene matches. The CDR3 sequence is 15 residues long. Written as DNA, the CDR3 is TGCAGCGGAGGACTAGCGGGGGGACAAAACGGTGAGCAGTTCTTC. Translated: CSGGLAGGQNGEQFF.

This chain links TRBV5-6 with TRBJ1-5; D remains unclear. The CDR3 has 16 amino acids. The V gene's germline CDR1 is SGHDT and CDR2 YYEEEE. V lost 4 bases and J 4 bases, leaving 18 bases between the germline ends. CDR3 sequence (DNA): TGTGCCAGCAGCGAATGGGCAAATCTCCTTAATCAGCCCCAGCATTTT. Translating gives CASSEWANLLNQPQHF.

The J gene is TRBJ2-3, the V gene TRBV12-5; possible D gene TRBD1, 6 bases. V was shortened by 3 bases and J by 0 bases, with 7 bases between the two germline ends. The CDR3 totals 14 residues. Per germline, CDR1 LGHNT and CDR2 FRNRAP. Here the CDR3 reads CASGLQGSTDTQYF. Written as DNA, the CDR3 is TGTGCTAGTGGTTTACAGGGTAGCACAGATACGCAGTATTTT. Together with reference TRBV12-5 and TRBJ2-3, the CDR3 gives the full variable domain: DARVTQTPRHKVTEMGQEVTMRCQPILGHNTVFWYRQTMMQGLELLAYFRNRAPLDDSGMPKDRFSAEMPDATLATLKIQPSEPRDSAVYFCASGLQGSTDTQYFGPGTRLTVL.

The chain is built from TRBV9 and TRBJ2-1; D unclear. Germline loops: CDR1 SGDLS, CDR2 YYNGEE. The CDR3 runs 14 residues. Deletions cut 0 bases from V and 6 bases from J, with 10 bases between. The CDR3 loop is CASSVVPGVNEQFF. The CDR3 DNA reads as TGTGCCAGCAGCGTAGTCCCAGGAGTCAATGAGCAGTTCTTC.

V and J are TRBV28 and TRBJ2-2; tentative D call: TRBD2 (5 bases). V dropped 10 bases and J dropped 4 bases, with 13 bases sitting between them. CDR3 size: 13 residues. CDR1 is MDHEN and CDR2 is SYDVKM in the germline V gene. CDR3 region: CATLLGSTGELFF. The CDR3 DNA follows: TGTGCCACCCTCTTGGGGAGCACCGGGGAGCTGTTTTTT.

The genes are TRBV7-9 and TRBJ1-1; no clear D gene. V was trimmed by 2 bases and J by 3 bases, leaving 4 bases between them. Germline V CDR1 and CDR2: SEHNR, FQNEAQ (reference sequence). The CDR3 has 12 amino acids. The CDR3: CASSLLDTEAFF. CDR3 bases: TGTGCCAGCAGCTTACTGGACACTGAAGCTTTCTTT.

The gene calls are TRBV4-1 and TRBJ2-2, with a weak D call TRBD1 (6 bases). Per germline, CDR1 MGHRA and CDR2 YSYEKL. The CDR3 extends over 15 amino acids. V lost 4 bases and J lost 4, with 13 bases in between. CDR3 sequence (DNA): TGCGCCAGCAGCCCCTGGACAGACTCCACCGGGGAGCTGTTTTTT. Amino acid sequence: CASSPWTDSTGELFF.

The V and J genes are TRBV5-6 and TRBJ2-1, with D perhaps given as TRBD1 or TRBD2 (5 bases each). The CDR3 length is 16 residues. V was shortened by 4 bases and J by 7 bases, with 21 bases between the two germline ends. CDR1 is SGHDT and CDR2 is YYEEEE in the germline V gene. CDR3 DNA: TGTGCCAGCAGCACGTACCGGGACCAAAGCATTAATGAGCAGTTCTTC. Its translation is CASSTYRDQSINEQFF.

The chain employs TRBV5-4 and TRBJ2-3; weak D call: TRBD2 (6 bases). In germline, CDR1 is SGHNT, CDR2 YYREEE (reference sequence). This CDR3 spans 15 amino acids. V lost 0 bases and J 1 base, leaving 9 bases between the germline ends. Here the CDR3 reads CASSLDGGRTDTQYF. CDR3 DNA sequence: TGTGCCAGCAGCTTGGACGGGGGACGCACAGATACGCAGTATTTT.

This chain links TRBV5-1 with TRBJ2-5; the match to TRBD2 covers 11 bases. The trim removed 4 bases at V and 0 bases at J, leaving 2 bases unmatched. The length of the CDR3 is 15 residues. In germline, CDR1 is SGHRS, CDR2 YFSETQ. The CDR3 DNA reads as TGCGCCAGCAGCCAGACTAGCGGGGACCAAGAGACCCAGTACTTC. The encoded protein is CASSQTSGDQETQYF.

The chain recombines TRBV5-1 with TRBJ2-3; 8 bases are a match to TRBD2. V gave up 0 bases and J gave up 9 bases; unmatched junction bases: 3. Looked up from germline, CDR1 is SGHRS and CDR2 is YFSETQ. The CDR3 contains 13 residues. For the CDR3, the DNA is TGCGCCAGCAGCTTGGCCACTAGCGGCACGCAGTATTTT. Amino acids: CASSLATSGTQYF.

J is TRBJ2-1 and V is TRBV9, with 9 bases matching TRBD2. Germline-derived CDR1 and CDR2 are SGDLS and YYNGEE. There are 15 residues in the CDR3. Trimming cost V 0 bases and J 7 bases; bases outside gene matches: 5. CDR3 nucleotide sequence: TGTGCCAGCAGCGTAGGGGCTAGCGGGGAGAATGAGCAGTTCTTC. Protein: CASSVGASGENEQFF.

V is TRBV14 and J is TRBJ2-7; 7 bases are shared with TRBD1. The CDR3 consists of 14 residues. V trimming: 3 bases; J trimming: 2 bases; junction bases outside the gene matches: 4. Germline lookup yields CDR1 SGHDN and CDR2 FVKESK. CDR3 nucleotide sequence: TGTGCCAGCAGCCAGAACAGGGGAGCCTACGAGCAGTACTTC. Amino acid sequence: CASSQNRGAYEQYF.